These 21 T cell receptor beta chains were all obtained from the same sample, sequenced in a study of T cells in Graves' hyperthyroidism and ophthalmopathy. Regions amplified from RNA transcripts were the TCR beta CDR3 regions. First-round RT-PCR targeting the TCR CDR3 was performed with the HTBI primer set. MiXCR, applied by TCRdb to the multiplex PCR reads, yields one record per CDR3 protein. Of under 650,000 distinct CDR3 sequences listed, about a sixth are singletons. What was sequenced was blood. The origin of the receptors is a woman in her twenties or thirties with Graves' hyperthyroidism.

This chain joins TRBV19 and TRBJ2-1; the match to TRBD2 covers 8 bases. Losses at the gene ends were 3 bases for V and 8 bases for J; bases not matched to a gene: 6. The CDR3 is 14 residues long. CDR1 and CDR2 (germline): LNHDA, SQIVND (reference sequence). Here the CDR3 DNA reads TGTGCCAGTAGTATTAGCGGGGCCGCCCATGAGCAGTTCTTC. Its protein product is CASSISGAAHEQFF.

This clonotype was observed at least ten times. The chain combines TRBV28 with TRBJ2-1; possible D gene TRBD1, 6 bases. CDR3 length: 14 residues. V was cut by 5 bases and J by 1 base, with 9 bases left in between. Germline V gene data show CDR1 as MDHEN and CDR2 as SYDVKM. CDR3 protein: CASSGGLSYNEQFF. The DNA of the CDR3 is TGTGCCAGCAGTGGGGGCCTGTCCTACAATGAGCAGTTCTTC.

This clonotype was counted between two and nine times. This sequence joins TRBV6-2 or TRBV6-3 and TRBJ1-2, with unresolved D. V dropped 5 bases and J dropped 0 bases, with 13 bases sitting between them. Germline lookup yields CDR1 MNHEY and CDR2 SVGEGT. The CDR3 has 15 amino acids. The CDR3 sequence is CASSLREGPNYGYTF. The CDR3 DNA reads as TGTGCCAGCAGTCTCCGGGAAGGGCCTAACTATGGCTACACCTTC.

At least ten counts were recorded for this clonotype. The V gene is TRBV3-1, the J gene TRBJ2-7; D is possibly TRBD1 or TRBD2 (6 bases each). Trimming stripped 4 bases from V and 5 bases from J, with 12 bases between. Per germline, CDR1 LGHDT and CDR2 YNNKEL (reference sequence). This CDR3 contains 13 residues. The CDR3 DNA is TGTGCCAGCAGCCGGCAAGGGGGGAACGAGCAGTACTTC. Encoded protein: CASSRQGGNEQYF.

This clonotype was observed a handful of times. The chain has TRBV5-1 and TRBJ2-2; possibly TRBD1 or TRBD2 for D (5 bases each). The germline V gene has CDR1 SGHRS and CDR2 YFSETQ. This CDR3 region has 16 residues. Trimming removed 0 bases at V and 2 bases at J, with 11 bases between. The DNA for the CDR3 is TGCGCCAGCAGCTTGGCCGGGACCCTAAACACCGGGGAGCTGTTTTTT. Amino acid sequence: CASSLAGTLNTGELFF.

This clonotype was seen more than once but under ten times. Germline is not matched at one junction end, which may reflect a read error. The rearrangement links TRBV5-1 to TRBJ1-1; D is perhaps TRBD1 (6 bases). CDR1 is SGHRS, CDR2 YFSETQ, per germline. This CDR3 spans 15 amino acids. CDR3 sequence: CASSLGPTGTTKAFF. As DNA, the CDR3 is TGCGCCAGCAGCTTGGGTCCGACAGGAACCACTAAAGCTTTCTTT.

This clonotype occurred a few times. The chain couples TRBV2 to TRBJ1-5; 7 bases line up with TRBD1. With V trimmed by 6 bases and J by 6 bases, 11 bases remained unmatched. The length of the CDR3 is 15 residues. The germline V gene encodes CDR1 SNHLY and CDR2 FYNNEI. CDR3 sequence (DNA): TGTGCCAGCAGACAGACAGGGCGCGTGGTTCAGCCCCAGCATTTT. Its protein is CASRQTGRVVQPQHF. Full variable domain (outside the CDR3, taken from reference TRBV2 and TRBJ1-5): EPEVTQTPSHQVTQMGQEVILRCVPISNHLYFYWYRQILGQKVEFLVSFYNNEISEKSEIFDDQFSVERPDGSNFTLKIRSTKLEDSAMYFCASRQTGRVVQPQHFGDGTRLSIL.

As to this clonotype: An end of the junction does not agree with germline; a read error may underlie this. As DNA, the CDR3 is TGTGTCAGCAGTGAATTGGCCAATACCATTTTGGGCTATGGCTACACCTTC. Translation: CVSSELANTILGYGYTF. The genes are TRBV6-1 and TRBJ1-2; D not resolved. Per the germline V gene, CDR1 is MNHNS and CDR2 is SASEGT. The CDR3 has 17 residues.

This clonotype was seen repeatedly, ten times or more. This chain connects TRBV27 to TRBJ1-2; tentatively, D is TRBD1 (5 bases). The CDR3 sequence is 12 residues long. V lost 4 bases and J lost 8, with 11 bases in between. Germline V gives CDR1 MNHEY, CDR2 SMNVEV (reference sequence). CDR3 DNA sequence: TGTGCCAGCAGTTCCAATGGGGGGGGCTACACCTTC. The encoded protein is CASSSNGGGYTF.

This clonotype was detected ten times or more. The CDR3 nucleotides read TGTGCCAGCAGTTACTCGATTCCGGGTTTGTCCGGGGAGCTGTTTTTT. Its translation: CASSYSIPGLSGELFF. The chain uses TRBV6-5 and TRBJ2-2; D remains unclear. Trimming shortened V by 0 bases and J by 6 bases, and 14 bases separated the two germline ends. Looked up from germline, CDR1 is MNHEY and CDR2 is SVGAGI. The length of the CDR3 is 16 residues.

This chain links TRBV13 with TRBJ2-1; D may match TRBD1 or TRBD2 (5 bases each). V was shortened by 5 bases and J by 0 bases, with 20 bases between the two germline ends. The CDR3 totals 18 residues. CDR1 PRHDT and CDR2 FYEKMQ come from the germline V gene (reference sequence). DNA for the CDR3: TGTGCCAGCAGCCCAACCCCCGGGACGGAGAGCTCCTACAATGAGCAGTTCTTC. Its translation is CASSPTPGTESSYNEQFF.

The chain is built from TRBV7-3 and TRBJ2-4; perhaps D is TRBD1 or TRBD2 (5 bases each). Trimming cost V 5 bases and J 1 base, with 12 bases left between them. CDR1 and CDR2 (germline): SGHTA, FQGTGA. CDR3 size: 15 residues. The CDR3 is CASSPTGDAKNIQYF. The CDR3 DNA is TGTGCCAGCAGCCCTACCGGGGACGCCAAAAACATTCAGTACTTC.

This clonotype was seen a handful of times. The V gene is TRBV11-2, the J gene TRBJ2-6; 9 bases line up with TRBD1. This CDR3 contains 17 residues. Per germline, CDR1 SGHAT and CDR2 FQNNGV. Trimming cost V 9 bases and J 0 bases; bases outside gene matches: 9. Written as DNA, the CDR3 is TGTGCCAGTAGTACCGGACAGGGGAGCTCTGGGGCCAACGTCCTGACTTTC. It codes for CASSTGQGSSGANVLTF.

CDR3 sequence: CASSFPSAGAERRETQYF. DNA for the CDR3: TGTGCCAGCAGTTTCCCTTCAGCGGGAGCGGAGAGGAGAGAGACCCAGTACTTC. The chain carries TRBV28 and TRBJ2-5; TRBD2 matches 8 bases. This CDR3 is 18 amino acids long. Germline CDR1 and CDR2: MDHEN and SYDVKM. The junction had 16 bases not matched to a gene; V was cut back by 3 bases and J by 4 bases.

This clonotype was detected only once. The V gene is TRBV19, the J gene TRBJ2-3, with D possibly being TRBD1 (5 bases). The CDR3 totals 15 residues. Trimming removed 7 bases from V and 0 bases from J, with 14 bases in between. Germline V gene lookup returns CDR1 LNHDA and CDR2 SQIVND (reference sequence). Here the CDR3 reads CASTTQGISTDTQYF. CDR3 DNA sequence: TGTGCCAGTACCACCCAGGGTATTAGCACAGATACGCAGTATTTT.

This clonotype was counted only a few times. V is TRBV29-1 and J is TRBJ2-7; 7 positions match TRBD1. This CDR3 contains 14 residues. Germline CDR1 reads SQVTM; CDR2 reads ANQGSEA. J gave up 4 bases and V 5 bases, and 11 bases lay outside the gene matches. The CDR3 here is CSVWRQGEGYEQYF. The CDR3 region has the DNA TGCAGCGTTTGGAGACAGGGAGAGGGTTACGAGCAGTACTTC.

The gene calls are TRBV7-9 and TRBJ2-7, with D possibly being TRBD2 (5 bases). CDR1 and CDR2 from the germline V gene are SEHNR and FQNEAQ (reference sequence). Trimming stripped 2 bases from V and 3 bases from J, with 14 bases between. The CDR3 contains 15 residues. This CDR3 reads CASSLIPDLGYEQYF. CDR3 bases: TGTGCCAGCAGCTTAATTCCGGACTTGGGCTACGAGCAGTACTTC.

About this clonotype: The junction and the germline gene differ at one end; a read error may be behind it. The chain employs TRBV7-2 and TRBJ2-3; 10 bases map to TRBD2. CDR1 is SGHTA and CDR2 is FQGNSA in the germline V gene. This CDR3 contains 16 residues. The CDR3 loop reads CASSIAGTSGTDTQYF. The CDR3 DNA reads TGTGCCAGCAGCATAGCCGGGACTAGCGGCACAGATACGCAGTATTTT.

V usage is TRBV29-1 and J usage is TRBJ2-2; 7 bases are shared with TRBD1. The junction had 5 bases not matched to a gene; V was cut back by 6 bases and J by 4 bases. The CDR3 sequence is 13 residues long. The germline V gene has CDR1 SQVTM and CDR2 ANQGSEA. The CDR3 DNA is TGCAGCGTCAGACAGGGTGGCACCGGGGAGCTGTTTTTT. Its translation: CSVRQGGTGELFF.

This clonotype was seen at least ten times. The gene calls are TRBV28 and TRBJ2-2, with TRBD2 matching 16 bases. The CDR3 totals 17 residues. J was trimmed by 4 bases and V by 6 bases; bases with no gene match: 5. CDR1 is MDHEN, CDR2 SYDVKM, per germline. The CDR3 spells CASSPGLAGGSTGELFF. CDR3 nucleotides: TGTGCCAGCAGCCCGGGACTAGCGGGAGGGAGCACCGGGGAGCTGTTTTTT. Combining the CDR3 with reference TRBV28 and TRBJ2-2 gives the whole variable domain DVKVTQSSRYLVKRTGEKVFLECVQDMDHENMFWYRQDPGLGLRLIYFSYDVKMKEKGDIPEGYSVSREKKERFSLILESASTNQTSMYLCASSPGLAGGSTGELFFGEGSRLTVL.

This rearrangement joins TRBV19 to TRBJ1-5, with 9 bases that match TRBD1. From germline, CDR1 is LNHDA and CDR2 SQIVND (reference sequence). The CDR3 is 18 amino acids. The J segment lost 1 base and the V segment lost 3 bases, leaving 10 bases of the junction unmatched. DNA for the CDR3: TGTGCCAGTAGTATGTCCCGGGACAGGGTTCGGAGCAATCAGCCCCAGCATTTT. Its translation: CASSMSRDRVRSNQPQHF.